This entry lists 15 T cell receptor beta chains sequenced from one sample in a study of beta chain features in type 1 diabetes. Study-wide findings and caveats: TCRB CDR3s from Type 1 diabetes patients were moderately but significantly shorter in all four CD4+ subsets.

The isolated RNA, all of it, was reverse transcribed, so expressed TCRB transcripts were what got sequenced. Only in-frame clones appear in the TCRdb table, and some are missing; sequencing was by immunoSEQ multiplex PCR. The sample lists about 340,000 clones, less than 15% occurring once. Antigen specificity for these receptors is unknown. What was sequenced was naive CD4+ T cells from blood. Receptors were obtained from a young woman with type 1 diabetes.

Comments on this clone: Distinct nucleotide sequences in the sample also encode this CDR3. The CDR3 is CAWSVGGSSYEQYF. The DNA of the CDR3 is TGTGCCTGGAGTGTAGGCGGGAGCTCCTACGAGCAGTACTTC. J is TRBJ2-7 and V is TRBV30, with 7 positions matching TRBD2. Germline CDR1 GTSNPN, CDR2 SVGIG (reference sequence). With V trimmed by 0 bases and J by 0 bases, 2 bases remained unmatched. The CDR3 totals 14 residues.

V and J are TRBV6-5 and TRBJ2-7, with D unresolved. This CDR3 is built from 13 residues. V lost 2 bases and J 1 base, leaving 6 bases between the germline ends. The germline CDR1 and CDR2 sequences are MNHEY and SVGAGI. The CDR3 reads CASSYEASYEQYV. CDR3 nucleotide sequence: TGTGCCAGCAGTTACGAGGCATCCTACGAGCAGTACGTC.

V usage is TRBV5-1 and J usage is TRBJ2-6, with D unresolved. V gave up 0 bases and J gave up 1 base, with 8 bases separating them. Germline-derived CDR1 and CDR2 are SGHRS and YFSETQ. This CDR3 is built from 16 residues. The CDR3 spells CASSLAAGSGANVLTF. The CDR3 bases are TGCGCCAGCAGCTTGGCCGCAGGTTCTGGGGCCAACGTCCTGACTTTC. Full variable domain (rest looked up from reference TRBV5-1 and TRBJ2-6): KAGVTQTPRYLIKTRGQQVTLSCSPISGHRSVSWYQQTPGQGLQFLFEYFSETQRNKGNFPGRFSGRQFSNSRSEMNVSTLELGDSALYLCASSLAAGSGANVLTFGAGSRLTVL.

This clone was counted a few times. This chain joins TRBV7-9 and TRBJ1-5; D is undetermined. CDR1 and CDR2 from the germline V gene are SEHNR and FQNEAQ (reference sequence). V gave up 1 base and J gave up 4 bases, with 5 bases separating them. There are 13 residues in the CDR3. The CDR3 spells CASSLGENQPQHF. In nucleotides, the CDR3 is TGTGCCAGCAGCTTAGGAGAGAATCAGCCCCAGCATTTT.

This clone has only a few counts. V is TRBV2 and J is TRBJ2-1; no reliable D call. Trimming shortened V by 4 bases and J by 3 bases, and 10 bases separated the two germline ends. Germline values: CDR1 SNHLY, CDR2 FYNNEI. There are 14 residues in the CDR3. This CDR3 is CASSGSNFYNEQFF. The CDR3 DNA sequence: TGTGCCAGCAGTGGCTCTAATTTCTACAATGAGCAGTTCTTC.

The chain employs TRBV29-1 and TRBJ1-1; 8 bases fit TRBD1. CDR1 and CDR2 from the germline V gene are SQVTM and ANQGSEA. This CDR3 region has 14 residues. With 4 bases clipped from V and 4 bases from J, the junction kept 8 bases outside the gene matches. CDR3 bases: TGCAGCGTTGTGGTGACAGGGGATTTCACTGAAGCTTTCTTT. Translated, it gives CSVVVTGDFTEAFF.

This clone was observed a handful of times. The CDR3 loop is CASSLTRAGGYYGYTF. CDR3 in DNA: TGTGCCAGCAGCCTGACCCGGGCAGGGGGCTATTATGGCTACACCTTC. The chain couples TRBV5-4 to TRBJ1-2; TRBD1 matches 8 bases. Germline CDR1 and CDR2: SGHNT and YYREEE (reference sequence). This CDR3 is 16 amino acids long. The V gene end was trimmed by 4 bases and the J gene end by 5 bases; junction bases not matched to a gene: 13. The full variable domain, its missing parts supplied by reference TRBV5-4 and TRBJ1-2, is ETGVTQSPTHLIKTRGQQVTLRCSSQSGHNTVSWYQQALGQGPQFIFQYYREEENGRGNFPPRFSGLQFPNYSSELNVNALELDDSALYLCASSLTRAGGYYGYTFGSGTRLTVV.

The chain couples TRBV7-6 to TRBJ2-3; D is perhaps TRBD2 (6 bases). The V gene lost 8 bases and the J gene lost 0 bases, with 15 bases spanning the gap. Germline V CDR1 and CDR2: SGHVS, FNYEAQ. This CDR3 comprises 15 residues. The CDR3 nucleotides read TGTGCCAGCGGGGTTGGAGGGCTAAGCACAGATACGCAGTATTTT. The encoded protein is CASGVGGLSTDTQYF.

The V call is TRBV7-2, the J call TRBJ2-3; 11 positions match TRBD2. Trimming at V came to 5 bases and at J to 6 bases, leaving 7 bases not matched to a gene. The CDR3 loop spans 15 amino acids. Looked up from germline, CDR1 is SGHTA and CDR2 is FQGNSA. The CDR3 reads CASSPRLAGPDTQYF. The CDR3 region has the DNA TGTGCCAGCAGCCCTCGACTAGCGGGACCTGATACGCAGTATTTT.

This clone came up a few times. The rearrangement joins TRBV9 to TRBJ2-3, with a weak D call TRBD2 (6 bases). CDR1 SGDLS and CDR2 YYNGEE come from the germline V gene. Between the trimmed V and J ends, which lost 0 bases and 1 base, there was a span of 12 bases. The CDR3 spans 16 residues. The CDR3 DNA reads TGTGCCAGCAGCGTAGACGTGGGAGGAGGCACAGATACGCAGTATTTT. Its translation is CASSVDVGGGTDTQYF.

At least ten counts were recorded for this clone. The chain joins TRBV9 to TRBJ2-3; D not certain. This CDR3 comprises 11 residues. Germline loops: CDR1 SGDLS, CDR2 YYNGEE. Trimming took off 7 bases at V and 2 bases at J, with 5 bases between the two ends. The CDR3 region is CASAYTDTQYF. In nucleotides, the CDR3 is TGTGCCAGCGCCTACACAGATACGCAGTATTTT.

The sample holds a few counts of this clone. J is TRBJ2-5 and V is TRBV4-2, with TRBD1 identical over 9 bases. After removal of 6 bases from V and 5 bases from J, the junction contained 7 bases not matched to a gene. The CDR3 spans 14 residues. The germline CDR1 and CDR2 sequences are LGHNA and YNFKEQ. The CDR3 here is CASSHPGQGETQYF. In nucleotides, the CDR3 is TGTGCCAGCAGTCATCCGGGACAGGGCGAGACCCAGTACTTC.

Here the CDR3 reads CASSPLQFEAFF. As DNA, the CDR3 is TGTGCCAGCAGCCCCCTCCAGTTTGAAGCTTTCTTT. This chain links TRBV7-9 with TRBJ1-1, with D uncertain. CDR3 length: 12 amino acids. CDR1 is SEHNR, CDR2 FQNEAQ, per germline (reference sequence). V was pared by 5 bases and J by 7 bases, with 11 bases between.

In its sample, this clone was seen a few times. The chain couples TRBV12-5 to TRBJ2-1; 10 bases fit TRBD2. The ends lost 7 bases at V and 3 bases at J; junction bases unmatched: 12. Germline V gene lookup returns CDR1 LGHNT and CDR2 FRNRAP. CDR3 size: 17 residues. The CDR3 is CASAPGGTSAIYNEQFF. The CDR3 bases are TGTGCTAGTGCCCCCGGGGGGACTAGCGCCATCTACAATGAGCAGTTCTTC.

V gene TRBV28 combines with J gene TRBJ2-3; 9 bases are shared with TRBD2. The CDR3 has 13 residues. Trimming cost V 3 bases and J 11 bases; bases outside gene matches: 6. Germline CDR1 reads MDHEN; CDR2 reads SYDVKM. CDR3 nucleotide sequence: TGTGCCAGCAGTTTTGCGGGAGGGCCAAAGCAGTATTTT. Amino acids: CASSFAGGPKQYF.